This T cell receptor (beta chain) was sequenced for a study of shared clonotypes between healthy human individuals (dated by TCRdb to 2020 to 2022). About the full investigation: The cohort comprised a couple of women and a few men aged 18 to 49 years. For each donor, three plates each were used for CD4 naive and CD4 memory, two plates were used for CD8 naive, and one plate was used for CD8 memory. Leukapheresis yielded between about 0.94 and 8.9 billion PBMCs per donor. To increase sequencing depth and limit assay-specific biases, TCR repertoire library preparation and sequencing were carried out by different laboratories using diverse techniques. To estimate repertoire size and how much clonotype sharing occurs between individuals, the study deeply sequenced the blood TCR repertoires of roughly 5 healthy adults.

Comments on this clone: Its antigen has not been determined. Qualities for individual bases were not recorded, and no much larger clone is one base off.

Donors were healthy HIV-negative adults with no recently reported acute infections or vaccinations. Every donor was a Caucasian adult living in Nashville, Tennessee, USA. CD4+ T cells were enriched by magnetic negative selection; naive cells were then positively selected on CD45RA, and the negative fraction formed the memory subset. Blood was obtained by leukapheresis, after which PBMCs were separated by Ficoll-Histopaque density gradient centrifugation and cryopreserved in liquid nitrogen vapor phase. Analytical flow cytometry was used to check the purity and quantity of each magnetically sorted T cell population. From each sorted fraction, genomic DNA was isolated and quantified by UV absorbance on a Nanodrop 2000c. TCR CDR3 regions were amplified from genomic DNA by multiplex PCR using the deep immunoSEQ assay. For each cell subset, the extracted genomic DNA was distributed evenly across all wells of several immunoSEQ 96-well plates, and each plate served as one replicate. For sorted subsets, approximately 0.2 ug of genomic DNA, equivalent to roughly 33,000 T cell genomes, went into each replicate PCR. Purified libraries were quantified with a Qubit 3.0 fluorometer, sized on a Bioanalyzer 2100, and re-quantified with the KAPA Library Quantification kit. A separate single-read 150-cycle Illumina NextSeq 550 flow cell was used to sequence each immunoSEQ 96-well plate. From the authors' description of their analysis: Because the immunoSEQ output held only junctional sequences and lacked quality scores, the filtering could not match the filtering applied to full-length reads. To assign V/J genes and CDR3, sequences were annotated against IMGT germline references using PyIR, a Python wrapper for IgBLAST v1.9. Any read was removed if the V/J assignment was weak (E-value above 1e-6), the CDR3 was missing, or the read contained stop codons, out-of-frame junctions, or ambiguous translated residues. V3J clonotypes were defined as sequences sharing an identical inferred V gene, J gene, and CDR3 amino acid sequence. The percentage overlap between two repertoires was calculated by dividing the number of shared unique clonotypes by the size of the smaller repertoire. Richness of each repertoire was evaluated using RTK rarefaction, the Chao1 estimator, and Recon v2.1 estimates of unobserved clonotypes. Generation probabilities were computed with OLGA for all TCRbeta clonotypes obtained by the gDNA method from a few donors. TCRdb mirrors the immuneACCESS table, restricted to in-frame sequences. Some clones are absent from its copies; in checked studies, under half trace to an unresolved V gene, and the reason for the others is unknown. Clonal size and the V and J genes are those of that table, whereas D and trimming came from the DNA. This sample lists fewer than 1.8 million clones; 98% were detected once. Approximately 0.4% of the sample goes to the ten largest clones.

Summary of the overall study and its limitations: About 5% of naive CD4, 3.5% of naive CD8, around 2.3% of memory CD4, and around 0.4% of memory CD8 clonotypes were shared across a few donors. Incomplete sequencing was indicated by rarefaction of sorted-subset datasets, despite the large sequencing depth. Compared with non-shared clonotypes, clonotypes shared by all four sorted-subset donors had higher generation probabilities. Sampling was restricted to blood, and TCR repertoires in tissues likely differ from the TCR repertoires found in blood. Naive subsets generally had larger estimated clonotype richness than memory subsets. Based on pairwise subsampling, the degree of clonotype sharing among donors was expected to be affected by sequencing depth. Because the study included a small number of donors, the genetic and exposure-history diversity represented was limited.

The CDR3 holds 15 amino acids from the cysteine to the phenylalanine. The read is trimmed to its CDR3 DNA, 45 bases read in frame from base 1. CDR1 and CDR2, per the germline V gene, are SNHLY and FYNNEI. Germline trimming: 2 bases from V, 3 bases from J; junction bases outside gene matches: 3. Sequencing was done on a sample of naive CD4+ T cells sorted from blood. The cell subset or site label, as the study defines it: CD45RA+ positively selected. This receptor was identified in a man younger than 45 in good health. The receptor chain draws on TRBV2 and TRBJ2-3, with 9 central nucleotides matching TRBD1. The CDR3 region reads CASSERGQGTDTQYF. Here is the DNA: TGTGCCAGCAGTGAAAGGGGACAGGGAACAGATACGCAGTATTTT.